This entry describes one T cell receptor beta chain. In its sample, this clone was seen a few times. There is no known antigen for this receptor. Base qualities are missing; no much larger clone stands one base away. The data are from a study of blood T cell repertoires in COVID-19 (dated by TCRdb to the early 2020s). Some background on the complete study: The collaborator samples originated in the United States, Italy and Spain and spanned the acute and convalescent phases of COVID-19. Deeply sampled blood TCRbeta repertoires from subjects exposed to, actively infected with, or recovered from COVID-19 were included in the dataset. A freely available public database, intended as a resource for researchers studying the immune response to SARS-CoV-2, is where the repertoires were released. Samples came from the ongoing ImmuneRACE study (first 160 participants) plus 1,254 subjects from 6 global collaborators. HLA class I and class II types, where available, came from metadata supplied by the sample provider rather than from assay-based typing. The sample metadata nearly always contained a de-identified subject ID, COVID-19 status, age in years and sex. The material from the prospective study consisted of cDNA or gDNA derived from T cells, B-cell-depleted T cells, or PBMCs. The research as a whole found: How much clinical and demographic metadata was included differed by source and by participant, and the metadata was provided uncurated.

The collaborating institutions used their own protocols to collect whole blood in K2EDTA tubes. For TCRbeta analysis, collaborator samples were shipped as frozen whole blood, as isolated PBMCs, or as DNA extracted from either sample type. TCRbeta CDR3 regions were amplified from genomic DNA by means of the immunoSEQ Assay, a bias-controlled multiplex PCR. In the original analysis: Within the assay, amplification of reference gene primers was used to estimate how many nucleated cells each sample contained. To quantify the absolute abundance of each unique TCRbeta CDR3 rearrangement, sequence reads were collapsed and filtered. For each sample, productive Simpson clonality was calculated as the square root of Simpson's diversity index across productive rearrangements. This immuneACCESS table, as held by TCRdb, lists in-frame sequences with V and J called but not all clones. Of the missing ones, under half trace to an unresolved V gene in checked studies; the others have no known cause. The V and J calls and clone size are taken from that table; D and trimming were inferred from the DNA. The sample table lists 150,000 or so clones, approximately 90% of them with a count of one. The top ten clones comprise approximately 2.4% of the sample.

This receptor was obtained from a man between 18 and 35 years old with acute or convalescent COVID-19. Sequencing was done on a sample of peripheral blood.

Here is the DNA: TGTGCCAGCAGCTCACTAGAATACGAGCAGTACTTC. Its protein reads: CASSSLEYEQYF. The chain is made from TRBV2 and TRBJ2-7; TRBD2 is possibly the D segment (5 matching bases). For CDR1 and CDR2, the germline V gene lists SNHLY and FYNNEI. From its cysteine to its phenylalanine, the CDR3 spans 12 amino acids. The sequence is cut down to CDR3 DNA, 36 bases in frame from base 1. Cut back by 6 bases and 4 bases, the V and J ends lie 10 bases apart. Where the CDR3 stops, the reference TRBV2 and TRBJ2-7 genes take over; the full variable domain is EPEVTQTPSHQVTQMGQEVILRCVPISNHLYFYWYRQILGQKVEFLVSFYNNEISEKSEIFDDQFSVERPDGSNFTLKIRSTKLEDSAMYFCASSSLEYEQYFGPGTRLTVT.